A single sample gave rise to the 3 T cell receptor beta chains below, sequenced in a study of long-term antiretroviral therapy in people with HIV. Investigators performed immunoSEQ version v3.0 at survey level. The protocol was immunoSEQ multiplex PCR, while the TCRdb copy is restricted to in-frame clones and leaves out a portion. The sample carries roughly 16,000 clones, just over 75% recorded once. Sample: unsorted PBMCs, taken 2.1 years after starting antiretroviral therapy. These TCRs come from a man aged 40-49 years with HIV.

The gene calls are TRBV9 and TRBJ1-5; D is undetermined. Germline CDR1 reads SGDLS; CDR2 reads YYNGEE. Between the trimmed V and J ends, which lost 4 bases and 6 bases, there was a span of 17 bases. The CDR3 consists of 15 residues. The CDR3 DNA reads as TGTGCCAGCAGCCCGACGGACGTGAACATTCAGCCCCAGCATTTT. It specifies CASSPTDVNIQPQHF.

This clone was recorded once. The genes are TRBV27 and TRBJ1-5; no reliable D call. CDR3 length: 14 residues. Germline CDR1 is MNHEY and CDR2 is SMNVEV (reference sequence). Deletions cut 4 bases from V and 4 bases from J, with 11 bases between. The CDR3 nucleotides are TGTGCCAGCAGTTCCGGGCCCGGGAATCAGCCCCAGCATTTT. Amino acids: CASSSGPGNQPQHF.

V usage is TRBV30 and J usage is TRBJ1-5; a possible D gene is TRBD1 (5 bases). Per germline, CDR1 GTSNPN and CDR2 SVGIG (reference sequence). Trimming cost V 1 base and J 1 base, with 14 bases left between them. The CDR3 is 16 residues long. The CDR3 loop is CAWSDEGRGSNQPQHF. CDR3 DNA: TGTGCCTGGAGTGATGAGGGGCGAGGGAGCAATCAGCCCCAGCATTTT.